This TCR beta chain stems from a study of cytomegalovirus exposure and HLA in healthy donors. This clone was recorded a few times. All donors participated as healthy donors of bone marrow. J gave up 1 base and V 0 bases, and 0 bases lay outside the gene matches. The CDR3 runs 15 residues. Germline assignment: CDR1 SGDLS and CDR2 YYNGEE. The PCR employed 60 Vbeta primers together with 13 Jbeta primers. The assay was immunoSEQ multiplex PCR, and TCRdb's table has in-frame clones only and misses some. The profile shows some 200,000 clones, 70% to 80% of them singletons. The chain has TRBV9 and TRBJ2-2; 7 nucleotides line up with TRBD2. Sequenced material: PBMCs. This clonotype originated in a woman younger than 45 in good health and CMV-seronegative. CDR3: CASSVGGGNTGELFF. The CDR3 nucleotides read TGTGCCAGCAGCGTAGGCGGGGGGAACACCGGGGAGCTGTTTTTT.